Listed here is a single T cell receptor (beta chain). CDR1 SGHKS and CDR2 YYEKEE come from the germline V gene (reference sequence). Trimming stripped 1 base from V and 8 bases from J, with 13 bases between. The CDR3 length is 15 residues. Clones were sequenced by immunoSEQ multiplex PCR, and TCRdb holds only the in-frame ones, with some missing. Of about 67,000 clones in the sample, about 85% were seen once. These data are taken from a study of OX40 agonist ivuxolimab in advanced cancers. Study overall: Partial responses occurred in Three dose-escalation patients, one with hepatocellular carcinoma and two with cutaneous melanoma.

The chain carries TRBV5-5 and TRBJ1-6, with D perhaps TRBD1 (5 bases). This sequence originates from an adult with an advanced solid tumor such as melanoma, head and neck, liver or kidney cancer. The material sequenced was CD4+ or CD8+ T cells sorted from blood, taken in a trial of the OX40 agonist ivuxolimab. The CDR3 spells CASSLRDLPDSPLHF. As DNA, the CDR3 is TGTGCCAGCAGCTTGAGGGACCTGCCCGATTCACCCCTCCACTTT.